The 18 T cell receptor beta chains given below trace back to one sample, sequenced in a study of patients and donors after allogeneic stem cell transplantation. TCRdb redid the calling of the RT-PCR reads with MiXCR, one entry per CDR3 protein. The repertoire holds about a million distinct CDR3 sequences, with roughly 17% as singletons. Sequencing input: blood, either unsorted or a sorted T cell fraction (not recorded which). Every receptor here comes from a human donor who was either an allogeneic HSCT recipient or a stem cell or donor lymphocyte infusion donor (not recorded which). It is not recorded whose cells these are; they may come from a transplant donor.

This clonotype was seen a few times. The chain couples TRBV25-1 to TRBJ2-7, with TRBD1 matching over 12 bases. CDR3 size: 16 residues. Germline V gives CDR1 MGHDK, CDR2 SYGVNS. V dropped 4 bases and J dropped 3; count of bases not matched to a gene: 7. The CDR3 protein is CASSGGTGGFFYEQYF. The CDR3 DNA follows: TGTGCCAGCAGTGGAGGGACAGGGGGCTTTTTCTACGAGCAGTACTTC.

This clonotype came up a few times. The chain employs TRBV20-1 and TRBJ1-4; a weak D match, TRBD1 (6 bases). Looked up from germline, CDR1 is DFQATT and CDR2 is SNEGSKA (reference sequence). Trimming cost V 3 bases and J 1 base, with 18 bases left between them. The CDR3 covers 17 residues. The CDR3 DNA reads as TGCAGTGCTAGTTCTCCGCGCGGGGGGCGAACTAATGAAAAACTGTTTTTT. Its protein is CSASSPRGGRTNEKLFF.

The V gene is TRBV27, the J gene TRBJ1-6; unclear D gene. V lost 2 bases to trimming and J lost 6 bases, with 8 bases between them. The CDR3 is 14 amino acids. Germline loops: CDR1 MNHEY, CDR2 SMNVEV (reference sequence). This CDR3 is CASSLVDSNSPLHF. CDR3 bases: TGTGCCAGCAGTTTAGTAGATTCTAATTCACCCCTCCACTTT.

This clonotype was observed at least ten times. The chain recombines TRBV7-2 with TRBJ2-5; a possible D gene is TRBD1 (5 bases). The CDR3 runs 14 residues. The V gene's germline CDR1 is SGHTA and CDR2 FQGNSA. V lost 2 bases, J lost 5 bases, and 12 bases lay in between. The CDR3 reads CASSLRGLGETQYF. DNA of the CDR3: TGTGCCAGCAGCTTAAGGGGCCTTGGGGAGACCCAGTACTTC.

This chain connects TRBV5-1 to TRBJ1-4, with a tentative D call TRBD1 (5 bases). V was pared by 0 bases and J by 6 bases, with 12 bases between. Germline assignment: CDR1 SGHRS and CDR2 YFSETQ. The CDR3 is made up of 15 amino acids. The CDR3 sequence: CASSLVRGGDEKLFF. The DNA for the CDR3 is TGCGCCAGCAGCTTGGTTCGTGGAGGGGATGAAAAACTGTTTTTT.

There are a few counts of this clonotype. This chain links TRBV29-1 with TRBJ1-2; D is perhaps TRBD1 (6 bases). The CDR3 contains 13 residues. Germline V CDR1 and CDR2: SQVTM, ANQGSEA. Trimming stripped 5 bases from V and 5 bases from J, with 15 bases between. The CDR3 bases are TGCAGCGTTCTGTCCGACAGGCGTTATGGCTACACCTTC. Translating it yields CSVLSDRRYGYTF.

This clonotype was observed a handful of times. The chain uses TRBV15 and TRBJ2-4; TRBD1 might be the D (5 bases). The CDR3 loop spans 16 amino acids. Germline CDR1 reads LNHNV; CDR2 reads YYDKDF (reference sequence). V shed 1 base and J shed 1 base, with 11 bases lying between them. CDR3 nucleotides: TGTGCCACCAGCAGAGGTGGGGCCTTGGCCAAAAACATTCAGTACTTC. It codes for CATSRGGALAKNIQYF.

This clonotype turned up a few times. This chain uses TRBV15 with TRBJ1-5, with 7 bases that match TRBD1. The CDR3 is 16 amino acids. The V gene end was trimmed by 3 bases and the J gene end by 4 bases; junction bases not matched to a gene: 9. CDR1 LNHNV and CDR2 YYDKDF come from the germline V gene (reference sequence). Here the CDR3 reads CATSRATGFKNQPQHF. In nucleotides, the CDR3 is TGTGCCACCAGCAGGGCGACAGGGTTTAAGAATCAGCCCCAGCATTTT.

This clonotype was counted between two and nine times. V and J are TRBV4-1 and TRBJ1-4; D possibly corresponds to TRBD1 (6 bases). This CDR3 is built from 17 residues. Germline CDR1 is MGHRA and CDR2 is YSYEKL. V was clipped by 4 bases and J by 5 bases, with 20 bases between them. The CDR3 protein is CASSRTVVGWGNEKLFF. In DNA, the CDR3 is TGCGCCAGCAGCCGGACAGTGGTGGGCTGGGGCAATGAAAAACTGTTTTTT.

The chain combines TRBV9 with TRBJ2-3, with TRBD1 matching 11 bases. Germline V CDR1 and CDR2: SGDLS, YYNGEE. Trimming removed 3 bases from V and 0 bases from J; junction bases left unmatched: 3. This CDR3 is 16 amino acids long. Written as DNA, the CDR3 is TGTGCCAGCAGCGCTGGACAGGGGGCTAGCACAGATACGCAGTATTTT. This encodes CASSAGQGASTDTQYF.

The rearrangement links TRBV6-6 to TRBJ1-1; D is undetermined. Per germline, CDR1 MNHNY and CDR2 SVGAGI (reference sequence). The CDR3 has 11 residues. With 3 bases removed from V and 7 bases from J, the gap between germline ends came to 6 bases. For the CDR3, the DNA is TGTGCCAGCAGTTATGTTTTTGAAGCTTTCTTT. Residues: CASSYVFEAFF.

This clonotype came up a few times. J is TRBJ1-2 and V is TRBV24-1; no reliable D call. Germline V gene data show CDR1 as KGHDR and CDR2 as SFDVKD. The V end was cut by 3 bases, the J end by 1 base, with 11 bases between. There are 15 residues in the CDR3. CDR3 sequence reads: CATSDPREYNYGYTF. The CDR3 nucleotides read TGTGCCACCAGTGATCCCCGGGAATATAACTATGGCTACACCTTC.

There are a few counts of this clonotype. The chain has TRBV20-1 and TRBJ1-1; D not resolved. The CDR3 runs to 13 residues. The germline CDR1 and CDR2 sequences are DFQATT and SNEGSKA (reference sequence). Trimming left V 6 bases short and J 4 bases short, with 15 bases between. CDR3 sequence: CSAPHRRVTEAFF. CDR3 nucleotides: TGCAGTGCCCCCCATCGGCGGGTCACTGAAGCTTTCTTT.

The CDR3 loop is CSARYGSGSDTQYF. The CDR3 DNA reads as TGCAGTGCTAGGTATGGGAGCGGGTCAGATACGCAGTATTTT. The chain recombines TRBV20-1 with TRBJ2-3, with a possible D match to TRBD2 (6 bases). The CDR3 spans 14 residues. V shed 3 bases and J shed 4 bases, with 14 bases lying between them. CDR1 is DFQATT, CDR2 SNEGSKA, per germline (reference sequence).

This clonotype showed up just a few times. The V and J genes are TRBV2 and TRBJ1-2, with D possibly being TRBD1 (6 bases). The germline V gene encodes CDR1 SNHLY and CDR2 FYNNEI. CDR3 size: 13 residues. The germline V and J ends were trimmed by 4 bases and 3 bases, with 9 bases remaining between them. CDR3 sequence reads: CASSARTDYGYTF. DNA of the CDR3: TGTGCCAGCAGTGCCCGGACAGACTATGGCTACACCTTC.

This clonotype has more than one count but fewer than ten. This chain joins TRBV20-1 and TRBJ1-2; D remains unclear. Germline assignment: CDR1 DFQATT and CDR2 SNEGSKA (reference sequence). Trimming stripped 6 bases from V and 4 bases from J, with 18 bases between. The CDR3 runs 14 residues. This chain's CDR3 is CSAQKDAGGYGYTF. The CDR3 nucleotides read TGCAGTGCCCAGAAGGATGCGGGCGGCTATGGCTACACCTTC.

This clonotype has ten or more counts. In nucleotides, the CDR3 is TGTGCCAGCAGCCATAGGAAGAGCTCCTACAATGAGCAGTTCTTC. This translates into CASSHRKSSYNEQFF. The genes are TRBV7-2 and TRBJ2-1; no definite D call. Looked up from germline, CDR1 is SGHTA and CDR2 is FQGNSA. V was cut by 5 bases and J by 0 bases, with 11 bases left in between. The CDR3 is 15 residues long.

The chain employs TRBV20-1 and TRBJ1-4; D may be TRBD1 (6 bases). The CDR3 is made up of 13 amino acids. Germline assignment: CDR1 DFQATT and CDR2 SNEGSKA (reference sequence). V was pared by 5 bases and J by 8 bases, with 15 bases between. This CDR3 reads CSAVGDRSEKLFF. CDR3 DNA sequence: TGCAGTGCTGTGGGAGACAGGTCGGAAAAACTGTTTTTT.